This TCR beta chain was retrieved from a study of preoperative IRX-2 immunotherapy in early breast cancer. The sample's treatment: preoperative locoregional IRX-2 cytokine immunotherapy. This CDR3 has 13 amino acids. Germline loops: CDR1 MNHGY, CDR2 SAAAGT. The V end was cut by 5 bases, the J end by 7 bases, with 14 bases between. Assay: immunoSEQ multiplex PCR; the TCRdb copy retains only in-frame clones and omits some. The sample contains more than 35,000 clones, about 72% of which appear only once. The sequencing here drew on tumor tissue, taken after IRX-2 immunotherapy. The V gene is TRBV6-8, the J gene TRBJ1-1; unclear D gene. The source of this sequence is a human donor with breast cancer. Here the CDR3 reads CASSPVGGLEAFF. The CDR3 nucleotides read TGTGCCAGCAGTCCCGTAGGAGGGCTTGAAGCTTTCTTT.